This TCR beta chain was profiled in a study of blood T cell repertoires in COVID-19. About the study: Acute and convalescent COVID-19 specimens originated in the United States, Italy and Spain. T cells, B-cell-depleted T cells, or PBMCs supplied cDNA or gDNA.

In the original workflow: Nucleated cell counts were estimated from reference gene primer amplification. The data were produced by immunoSEQ multiplex PCR, yet TCRdb's version contains in-frame clones alone and is incomplete. V, J and clone size were drawn from that table, and D and trimming were deduced from the DNA. Seen here are around 250,000 clones, 89% observed once, and the top ten hold roughly 4.8%. The CDR3 spans 14 residues. The germline gives CDR1 MNHEY, CDR2 SVGAGI. V shed 6 bases and J 7 bases; nucleotides not matched to a gene: 7. Sequencing was done on a sample of peripheral blood. The clonotype was recovered from a woman aged 40 to 50 who had recovered from COVID-19. This chain uses TRBV6-5 with TRBJ1-4; 8 nucleotides match TRBD1. The CDR3 DNA is TGTGCCAGCAGCAGGACAGGGATAGCTGAAAAACTGTTTTTT. Protein: CASSRTGIAEKLFF.